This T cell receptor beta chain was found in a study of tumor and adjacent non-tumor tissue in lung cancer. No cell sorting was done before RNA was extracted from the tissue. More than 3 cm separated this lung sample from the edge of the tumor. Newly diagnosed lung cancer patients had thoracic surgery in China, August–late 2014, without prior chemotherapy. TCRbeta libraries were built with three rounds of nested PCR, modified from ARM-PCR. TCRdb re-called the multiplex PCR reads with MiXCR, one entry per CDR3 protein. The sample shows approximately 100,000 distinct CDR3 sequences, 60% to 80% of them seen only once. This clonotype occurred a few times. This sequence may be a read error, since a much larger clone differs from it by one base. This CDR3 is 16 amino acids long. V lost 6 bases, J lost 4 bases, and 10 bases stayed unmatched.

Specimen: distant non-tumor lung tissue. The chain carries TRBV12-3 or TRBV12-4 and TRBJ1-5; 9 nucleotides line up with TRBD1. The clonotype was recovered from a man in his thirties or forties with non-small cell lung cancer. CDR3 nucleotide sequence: TGTGCCAGCAGCTCACAGGGGGCCACCTTTAATCAGCCCCAGCATTTT. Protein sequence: CASSSQGATFNQPQHF.